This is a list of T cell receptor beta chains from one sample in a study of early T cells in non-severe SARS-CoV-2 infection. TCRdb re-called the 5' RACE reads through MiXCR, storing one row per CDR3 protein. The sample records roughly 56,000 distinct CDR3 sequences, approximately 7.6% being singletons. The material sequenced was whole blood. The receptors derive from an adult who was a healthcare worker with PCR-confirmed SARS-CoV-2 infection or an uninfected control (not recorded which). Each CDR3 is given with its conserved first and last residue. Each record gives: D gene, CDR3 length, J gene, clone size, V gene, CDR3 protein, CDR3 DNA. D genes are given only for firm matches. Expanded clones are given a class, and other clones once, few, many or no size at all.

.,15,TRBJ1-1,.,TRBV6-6,CASSYSPEGGTEAFF,TGTGCCAGCAGTTACTCTCCGGAGGGGGGAACTGAAGCTTTCTTT
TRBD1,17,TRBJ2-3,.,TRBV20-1,CSASPIDRVGSTDTLYF,TGCAGTGCTAGCCCGATTGACAGGGTTGGGAGCACAGATACGCTGTATTTT
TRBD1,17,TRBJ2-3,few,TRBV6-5,CASSYLGTGGAGDTQYF,TGTGCCAGCAGTTACCTTGGGACAGGGGGCGCGGGAGATACGCAGTATTTT
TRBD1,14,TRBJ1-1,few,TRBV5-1,CASSLNRGNTEAFF,TGCGCCAGCAGCTTAAACAGGGGTAACACTGAAGCTTTCTTT
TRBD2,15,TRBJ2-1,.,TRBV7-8,CASSRGTTSYNEQFF,TGTGCCAGCAGCCGAGGGACTACCTCCTACAATGAGCAGTTCTTC
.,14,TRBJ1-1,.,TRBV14,CASSQLAFNTEAFF,TGTGCCAGCAGCCAATTGGCATTCAACACTGAAGCTTTCTTT
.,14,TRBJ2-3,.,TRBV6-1,CASSARVLQDTQYF,TGTGCCAGCAGTGCCAGGGTCCTTCAAGATACGCAGTATTTT
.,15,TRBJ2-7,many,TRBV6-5,CASSYTRASSYEQYF,TGTGCCAGCAGTTATACGCGGGCGAGCTCCTACGAGCAGTACTTC
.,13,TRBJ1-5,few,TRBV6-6,CASSGTGGQPQHF,TGTGCCAGCAGTGGCACAGGAGGTCAGCCCCAGCATTTT
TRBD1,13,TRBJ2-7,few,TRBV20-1,CSASRDRAYEQYF,TGCAGTGCTAGCCGGGACAGGGCCTACGAGCAGTACTTC
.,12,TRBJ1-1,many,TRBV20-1,CSAARAGTEAFF,TGCAGTGCTGCCCGGGCCGGCACTGAAGCTTTCTTT
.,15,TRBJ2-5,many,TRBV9,CASSVAGGSQETQYF,TGTGCCAGCAGCGTGGCAGGGGGGAGCCAAGAGACCCAGTACTTC
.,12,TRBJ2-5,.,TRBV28,CASSQGIKTQYF,TGTGCCAGCAGCCAGGGGATTAAGACCCAGTACTTC
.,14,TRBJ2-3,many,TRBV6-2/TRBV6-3,CASSYYTPTDTQYF,TGTGCCAGCAGTTATTACACACCGACAGATACGCAGTATTTT
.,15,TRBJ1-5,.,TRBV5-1,CASSLEGRVNQPQHF,TGCGCCAGCAGCTTGGAAGGCAGGGTGAATCAGCCCCAGCATTTT
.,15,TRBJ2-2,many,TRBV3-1,CASSQGGTMSGELFF,TGTGCCAGCAGCCAAGGGGGAACAATGTCGGGGGAGCTGTTTTTT
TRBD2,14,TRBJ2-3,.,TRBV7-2,CASSKGLAGDTQYF,TGTGCCAGCAGCAAAGGACTAGCGGGAGATACGCAGTATTTT
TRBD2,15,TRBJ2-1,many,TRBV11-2,CASSRAGVVLNEQFF,TGTGCCAGCAGCAGAGCGGGAGTGGTTTTAAATGAGCAGTTCTTC
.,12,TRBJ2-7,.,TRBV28,CASSSRDFEQYF,TGTGCCAGCAGTTCGCGAGATTTCGAGCAGTACTTC
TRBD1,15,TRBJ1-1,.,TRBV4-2,CASSQDSGTGIEAFF,TGTGCCAGCAGCCAAGATTCCGGGACAGGGATTGAAGCTTTCTTT
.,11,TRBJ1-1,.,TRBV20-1,CSAKGGTEAFF,TGCAGTGCTAAGGGTGGCACTGAAGCTTTCTTT
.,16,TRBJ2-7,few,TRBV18,CASSPVPGHTEYEQYF,TGTGCCAGCTCACCGGTTCCGGGACATACCGAGTACGAGCAGTACTTC
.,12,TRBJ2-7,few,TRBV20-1,CSARGPSYEQYF,TGCAGTGCTAGAGGACCTTCCTACGAGCAGTACTTC
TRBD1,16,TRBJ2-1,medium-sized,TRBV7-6,CASSQLGGTGGNEQFF,TGTGCCAGCAGCCAGCTGGGAGGGACAGGGGGGAATGAGCAGTTCTTC
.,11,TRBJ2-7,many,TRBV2,CASSGSYEQYF,TGTGCCAGCAGCGGATCCTACGAGCAGTACTTC
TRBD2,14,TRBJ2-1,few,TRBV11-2,CASSDQTSGSPQFF,TGTGCCAGCAGCGACCAGACTAGCGGGAGTCCCCAGTTCTTC
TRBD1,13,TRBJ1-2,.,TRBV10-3,CAITTTGEDGYTF,TGTGCCATCACTACTACAGGGGAGGATGGCTACACCTTC
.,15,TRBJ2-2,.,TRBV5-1,CASSVSTANTGELFF,TGCGCCAGCAGCGTGTCGACAGCGAACACCGGGGAGCTGTTTTTT
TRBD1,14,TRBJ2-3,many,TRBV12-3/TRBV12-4,CASNDRGRTDTQYF,TGTGCCAGCAACGACAGGGGGCGTACAGATACGCAGTATTTT
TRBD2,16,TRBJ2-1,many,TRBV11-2,CASTPRVGGGGYEQFF,TGTGCCAGCACCCCCCGGGTGGGCGGGGGAGGCTATGAGCAGTTCTTC
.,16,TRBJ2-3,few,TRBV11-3,CASSSEGQLTTDTQYF,TGTGCCAGCAGCTCGGAGGGACAGTTGACCACAGATACGCAGTATTTT
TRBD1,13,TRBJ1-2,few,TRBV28,CASSLTGGNGYTF,TGTGCCAGCAGCCTTACAGGGGGAAATGGCTACACCTTC
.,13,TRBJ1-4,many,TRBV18,CASSRDKNEKLFF,TGTGCCAGCTCACGGGACAAGAATGAAAAACTGTTTTTT
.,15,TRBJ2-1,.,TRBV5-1,CASSLVGDSYNEQFF,TGCGCCAGCAGCTTGGTTGGGGACTCCTACAATGAGCAGTTCTTC
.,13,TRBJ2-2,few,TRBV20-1,CSAKEGVTGELFF,TGCAGTGCCAAGGAGGGGGTCACCGGGGAGCTGTTTTTT
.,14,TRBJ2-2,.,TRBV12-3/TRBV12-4,CASSFLGISGELFF,TGTGCCAGCAGTTTCTTGGGGATCTCCGGGGAGCTGTTTTTT
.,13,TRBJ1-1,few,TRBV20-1,CSAKQGGNTEAFF,TGCAGTGCTAAACAGGGAGGGAACACTGAAGCTTTCTTT
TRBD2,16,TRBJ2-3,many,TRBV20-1,CSARDGGERYTDTQYF,TGCAGTGCTAGAGATGGGGGGGAGCGATACACAGATACGCAGTATTTT
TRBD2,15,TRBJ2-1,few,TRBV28,CASLASGRPYNEQFF,TGTGCCAGCTTGGCTAGCGGGAGGCCCTACAATGAGCAGTTCTTC
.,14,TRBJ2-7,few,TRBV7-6,CASSPGLANHEQYF,TGTGCCAGCAGCCCAGGCCTAGCTAATCACGAGCAGTACTTC
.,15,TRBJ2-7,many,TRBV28,CASSSSSSGKNEQYF,.